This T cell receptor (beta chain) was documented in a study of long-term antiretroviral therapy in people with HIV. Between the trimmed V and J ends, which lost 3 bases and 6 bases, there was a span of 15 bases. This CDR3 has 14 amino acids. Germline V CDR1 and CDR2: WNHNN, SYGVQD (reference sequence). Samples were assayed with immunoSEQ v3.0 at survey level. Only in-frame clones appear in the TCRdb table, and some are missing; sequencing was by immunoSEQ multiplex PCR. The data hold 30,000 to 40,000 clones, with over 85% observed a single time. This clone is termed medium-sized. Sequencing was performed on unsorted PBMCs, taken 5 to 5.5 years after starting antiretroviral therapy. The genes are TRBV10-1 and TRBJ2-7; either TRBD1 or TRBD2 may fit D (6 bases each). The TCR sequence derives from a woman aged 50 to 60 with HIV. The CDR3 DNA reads TGCGCCAGCAGTGATCGCTCGGGGGCGGGCGAGCAGTACTTC. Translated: CASSDRSGAGEQYF.